This entry lists 20 T cell receptor beta chains sequenced from one sample in a study of prognosis after radiotherapy for stage I lung cancer. With two-round multiplex PCR, TCR beta CDR3 sequences were amplified from genomic DNA. Primers targeting each individual TRBV and TRBJ gene were applied in first-round PCR. TCRdb recomputed calls from the multiplex PCR reads with MiXCR, one row per CDR3 protein. The sample consists of under 75,000 distinct CDR3 sequences, around a quarter of them appearing once. The input for sequencing was PBMCs, taken before or after stereotactic body radiation therapy (not recorded which). These receptors all come from a donor aged 50 or older with non-small cell lung cancer.

This clonotype was seen at least ten times. The V call is TRBV24-1, the J call TRBJ2-1; 9 bases fit TRBD2. The CDR3 extends over 13 amino acids. V lost 0 bases and J lost 14; bases outside the gene matches: 4. Per the germline V gene, CDR1 is KGHDR and CDR2 is SFDVKD. CDR3 amino acids: CATSDLAGGRKFF. CDR3 nucleotides: TGTGCCACCAGTGATTTGGCGGGGGGGCGGAAGTTCTTC.

This clonotype occurred many times. The J gene is TRBJ2-1, the V gene TRBV7-2; D tentatively fits TRBD1 or TRBD2 (5 bases each). This CDR3 comprises 17 residues. The germline gives CDR1 SGHTA, CDR2 FQGNSA. The ends were cut back, 0 bases at V and 0 bases at J, with 12 bases in the middle. Written as DNA, the CDR3 is TGTGCCAGCAGCTTAGCCTCCAGGGAGAGCTCCTACAATGAGCAGTTCTTC. Amino acid sequence: CASSLASRESSYNEQFF.

V and J are TRBV12-3 or TRBV12-4 and TRBJ2-5, with a possible D match to TRBD2 (7 bases). Matching the DNA end better, TRBJ2-1 makes the J call doubtful. The CDR3 has 16 amino acids. The CDR3 region has the DNA TGTGCCAGCAGTTTAGCGACTAGCTGGGGGCAAGAGACCCAGTTCTTC. Its protein product is CASSLATSWGQETQFF.

This clonotype was observed at least ten times. The chain carries TRBV18 and TRBJ2-7; 9 positions match TRBD1. CDR3 length equals 14 residues. After removal of 3 bases from V and 3 bases from J, the junction contained 3 bases not matched to a gene. The V gene's germline CDR1 is KGHSH and CDR2 LQKENI. CDR3 in amino acids: CASSPRDRVYEQYF. For the CDR3, the DNA is TGTGCCAGCTCACCCCGGGACAGGGTCTACGAGCAGTACTTC.

Comments on this clonotype: This probably arose from a read error, given a far larger clone one base away. V and J are TRBV6-1 and TRBJ1-2; unclear D gene. Trimming cost V 5 bases and J 4 bases, with 23 bases left between them. The CDR3 has 17 residues. Looked up from germline, CDR1 is MNHNS and CDR2 is SASEGT. CDR3 coding DNA: TGTGCCAGCAGTTACCAACTAGGGAGGAACCCTTCCTATGGCTACACCTTC. It encodes CASSYQLGRNPSYGYTF.

Points on this clonotype: A far larger clone is a single base away, which makes a read error likely. Because the CDR3 is missing its conserved closing phenylalanine or tryptophan, this is likely a read error. The J gene is TRBJ2-3, the V gene TRBV6-4, with TRBD2 matching over 11 bases. The germline gives CDR1 MRHNA, CDR2 SNTAGT. This CDR3 region has 18 residues. V lost 5 bases and J lost 0; bases outside the gene matches: 10. CDR3 sequence (DNA): TGTGCCAGCAGTTACGGGTCACTAGCGGGGGTCAGCACAGATACGCAGTATTAT. Protein product: CASSYGSLAGVSTDTQYY.

This clonotype was counted many times. The V and J genes are TRBV11-2 and TRBJ2-3; D gene ambiguous. This CDR3 is 15 amino acids long. CDR1 is SGHAT, CDR2 FQNNGV, per germline. The ends were cut back, 3 bases at V and 4 bases at J, with 14 bases in the middle. This CDR3 reads CASSLGPAQADTQYF. The CDR3 DNA is TGTGCCAGCAGCTTGGGCCCCGCACAAGCAGATACGCAGTATTTT.

The table lists this clonotype with many counts. The V and J genes are TRBV6-5 and TRBJ2-7, with D perhaps TRBD1 (7 bases). Per the germline V gene, CDR1 is MNHEY and CDR2 is SVGAGI. This CDR3 is built from 15 residues. V was shortened by 2 bases and J by 2 bases, with 13 bases between the two germline ends. The CDR3 here is CASSYGGTVPYEQYF. The CDR3 bases are TGTGCCAGCAGTTACGGCGGGACAGTCCCCTACGAGCAGTACTTC.

This clonotype was found many times. The chain recombines TRBV2 with TRBJ1-2; 9 nucleotides align to TRBD1. Germline assignment: CDR1 SNHLY and CDR2 FYNNEI. CDR3 length equals 14 residues. The J segment lost 2 bases and the V segment lost 4 bases, leaving 2 bases of the junction unmatched. CDR3 in DNA: TGTGCCAGCAGTGCAACAGGGGGCAACTATGGCTACACCTTC. This codes for CASSATGGNYGYTF.

Remarks on this clonotype: One end of the junction fails to match germline, which may point to a read error. This chain connects TRBV6-1 to TRBJ2-7; 8 bases are shared with TRBD2. There are 14 residues in the CDR3. The V gene's germline CDR1 is MNHNS and CDR2 SASEGT. CDR3 in amino acids: CAISGSSGSYEQYF. For the CDR3, the DNA is TGTGCCATCAGTGGGTCTAGCGGGTCCTACGAGCAGTACTTC.

In its sample, this clonotype was seen many times. V usage is TRBV6-1 and J usage is TRBJ1-2, with D perhaps TRBD1 (5 bases). This CDR3 contains 12 residues. Germline V gives CDR1 MNHNS, CDR2 SASEGT. The V end was cut by 6 bases, the J end by 0 bases, with 5 bases between. The CDR3 reads CASRGPNYGYTF. CDR3 coding DNA: TGTGCCAGCAGGGGACCTAACTATGGCTACACCTTC.

With respect to this clonotype: This clone may be a read error of a much larger clone one base away. The gene calls are TRBV6-1 and TRBJ1-5; D not resolved. CDR1 is MNHNS and CDR2 is SASEGT in the germline V gene. This CDR3 is 21 amino acids long. The CDR3 spells CASSGSRAQLKKRDSNQPRHF. The CDR3 DNA reads as TGTGCCAGCAGTGGGTCCAGAGCCCAGCTCAAGAAGAGGGATAGCAATCAGCCCCGGCATTTT.

This clonotype was found a few times. This CDR3 is CASSLNVGPGANVLTF. The CDR3 bases are TGTGCCAGCAGCTTGAATGTAGGGCCAGGGGCCAACGTCCTGACTTTC. This chain joins TRBV5-4 and TRBJ2-6, with D unresolved. This CDR3 comprises 16 residues. CDR1 SGHNT and CDR2 YYREEE come from the germline V gene (reference sequence). V lost 1 base and J 4 bases, leaving 12 bases between the germline ends.

This clonotype turned up a few times. The likely explanation is a read error, given a far larger clone one base away. Here the CDR3 DNA reads TGTGTCAGCAGTGAAGCCCCGTGGGAGACCCAGTACTTC. The encoded protein is CVSSEAPWETQYF. The chain links TRBV6-2 or TRBV6-3 to TRBJ2-5; D uncertain. Germline CDR1 and CDR2: MNHEY and SVGEGT. The CDR3 length is 13 residues.

This clonotype was detected ten times or more. The chain joins TRBV6-5 to TRBJ1-5; 10 positions agree with TRBD1. CDR1 MNHEY and CDR2 SVGAGI come from the germline V gene. The V gene end was trimmed by 4 bases and the J gene end by 2 bases; junction bases not matched to a gene: 5. The CDR3 runs 16 residues. CDR3 in amino acids: CASSLGTGERNQPQHF. The CDR3 bases are TGTGCCAGCAGTTTAGGGACAGGGGAGCGCAATCAGCCCCAGCATTTT.

The rearrangement joins TRBV28 to TRBJ2-3; 8 bases align to TRBD2. This CDR3 region has 14 residues. Per germline, CDR1 MDHEN and CDR2 SYDVKM. V was pared by 11 bases and J by 2 bases, with 9 bases of the junction left unmatched. The CDR3: CASSRGGTTDTQYF. For the CDR3, the DNA is TGTGCCTCCTCCCGGGGGGGTACCACAGATACGCAGTATTTT.

Points on this clonotype: At one end the junction does not follow the germline gene, possibly because of a read error. The chain joins TRBV7-2 to TRBJ1-6; D is possibly TRBD1 (6 bases). CDR3 length equals 14 residues. Germline loops: CDR1 SGHTA, CDR2 FQGNSA. The CDR3 DNA reads TGTGCCAGCAGCTTACCAGGGGACAATTCACCCCTCAACTTT. As protein: CASSLPGDNSPLNF. The variable domain in full, with the rest retrieved from reference TRBV7-2 and TRBJ1-6, is GAGVSQSPSNKVTEKGKDVELRCDPISGHTALYWYRQSLGQGLEFLIYFQGNSAPDKSGLPSDRFSAERTGGSVSTLTIQRTQQEDSAVYLCASSLPGDNSPLNFGNGTRLTVT.

The table lists this clonotype with many counts. A much more abundant neighbour one base away suggests this may be a read error. V is TRBV6-1 and J is TRBJ2-7; 8 bases line up with TRBD2. This CDR3 comprises 14 residues. V lost 10 bases, J lost 2 bases, and 10 bases stayed unmatched. Germline-derived CDR1 and CDR2 are MNHNS and SASEGT. In DNA, the CDR3 is TGTGCCAACACCGAGGGAGCGGGGGCCTACGAGCAGTACTTC. This encodes CANTEGAGAYEQYF.

Concerning this clonotype: A far larger clone is just one base off, so this is likely a read error. V is TRBV6-9 and J is TRBJ2-2; D is undetermined. The germline gives CDR1 MNHGY, CDR2 SVAAGI. Trimming pared 4 bases from V and 6 bases from J, leaving 12 bases between. The CDR3 length is 14 residues. For the CDR3, the DNA is TGTGCCAGCAGTTCGTCTGCCCAGGCCGGGGAGCTGTTTTTT. The encoded protein is CASSSSAQAGELFF.

This clonotype was detected many times. The rearrangement uses TRBV9 and TRBJ2-7; D uncertain. The CDR3 is 13 residues long. V lost 0 bases to trimming and J lost 6 bases, with 10 bases between them. Germline CDR1 reads SGDLS; CDR2 reads YYNGEE. The DNA of the CDR3 is TGTGCCAGCAGCGTAGCAGATATCGGCGAGCAGTACTTC. The encoded protein is CASSVADIGEQYF.